The 2 T cell receptor beta chains presented below share a single source sample, sequenced in a study of cytomegalovirus exposure and HLA in healthy donors. The PCR used 60 Vbeta and 13 Jbeta primers. Repertoires were generated with immunoSEQ multiplex PCR, while TCRdb's copy carries only in-frame clones and drops some. The table has about 170,000 clones, approximately 84% seen once; the top ten hold 0.38%. Material: PBMCs. All receptors derive from a boy aged 2 to 9 in good health and CMV-seronegative.

The V call is TRBV27, the J call TRBJ2-2; D is possibly TRBD1 (6 bases). CDR3 length: 15 residues. Germline V gene data show CDR1 as MNHEY and CDR2 as SMNVEV (reference sequence). The germline V and J ends were trimmed by 7 bases and 4 bases, with 16 bases remaining between them. CDR3 sequence reads: CASKNRAGFTGELFF. The CDR3 bases are TGTGCCAGCAAAAACAGGGCAGGGTTCACCGGGGAGCTGTTTTTT.

CDR3 nucleotides: TGCAGTGCTTCACTAGCCCGCGAGCAGTACTTC. It specifies CSASLAREQYF. The V call is TRBV20-1, the J call TRBJ2-7; D possibly corresponds to TRBD2 (6 bases). The germline V gene encodes CDR1 DFQATT and CDR2 SNEGSKA (reference sequence). The CDR3 is 11 residues long. V was pared by 5 bases and J by 6 bases, with 11 bases between.